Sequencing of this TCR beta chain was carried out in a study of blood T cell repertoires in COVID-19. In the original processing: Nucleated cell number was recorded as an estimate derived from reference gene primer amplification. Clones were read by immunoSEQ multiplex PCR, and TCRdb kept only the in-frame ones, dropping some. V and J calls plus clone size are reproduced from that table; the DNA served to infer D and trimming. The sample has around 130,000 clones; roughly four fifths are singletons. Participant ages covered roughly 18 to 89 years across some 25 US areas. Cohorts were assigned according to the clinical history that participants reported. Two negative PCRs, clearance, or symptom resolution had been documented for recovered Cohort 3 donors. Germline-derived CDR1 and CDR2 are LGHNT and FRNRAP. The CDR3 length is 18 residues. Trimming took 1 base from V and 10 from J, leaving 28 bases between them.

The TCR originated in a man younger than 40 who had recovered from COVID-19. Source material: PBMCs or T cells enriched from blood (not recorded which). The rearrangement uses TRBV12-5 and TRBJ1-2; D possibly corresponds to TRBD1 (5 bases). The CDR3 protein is CASGLENPGSGRDPDYTF. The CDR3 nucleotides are TGTGCTAGTGGTTTGGAAAACCCAGGGTCAGGCCGTGATCCTGACTACACCTTC.